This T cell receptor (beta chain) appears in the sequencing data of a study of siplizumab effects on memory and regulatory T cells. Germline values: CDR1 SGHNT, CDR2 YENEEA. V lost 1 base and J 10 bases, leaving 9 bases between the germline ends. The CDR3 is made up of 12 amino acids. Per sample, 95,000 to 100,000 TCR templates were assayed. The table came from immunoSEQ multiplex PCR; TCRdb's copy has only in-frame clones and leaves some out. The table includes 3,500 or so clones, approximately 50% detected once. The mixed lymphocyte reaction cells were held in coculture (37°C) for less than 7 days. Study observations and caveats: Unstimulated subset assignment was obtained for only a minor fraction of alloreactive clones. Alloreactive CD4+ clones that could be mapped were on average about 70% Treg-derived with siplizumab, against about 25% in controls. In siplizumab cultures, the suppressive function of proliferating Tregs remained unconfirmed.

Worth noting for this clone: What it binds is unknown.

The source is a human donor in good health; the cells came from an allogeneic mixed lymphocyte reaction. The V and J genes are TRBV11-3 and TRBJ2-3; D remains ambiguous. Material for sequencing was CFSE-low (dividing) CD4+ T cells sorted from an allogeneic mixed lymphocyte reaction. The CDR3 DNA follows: TGTGCCAGCAGCTTAGGGAGACAAGCGCAGTATTTT. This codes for CASSLGRQAQYF.